This TCR beta chain was captured in a study of CD8 T cells in ankylosing spondylitis. Germline values: CDR1 DFQATT, CDR2 SNEGSKA (reference sequence). This CDR3 has 17 amino acids. V was shortened by 0 bases and J by 2 bases, with 19 bases between the two germline ends. MiXCR, run by TCRdb on the 5' RACE reads, gives a single entry per CDR3 protein. The repertoire consists of hundreds of thousands of distinct CDR3 sequences, with about an eighth occurring once and the leading ten covering about 0.5%. Study-wide findings and caveats: Ankylosing spondylitis blood appeared to be characterized by a TCR beta motif of roughly eight highly homologous variants.

Points on this clonotype: Its antigen is undetermined.

The sample consisted of blood, either unsorted or a sorted T cell fraction (not recorded which). This clonotype originated in a male donor with ankylosing spondylitis. The chain employs TRBV20-1 and TRBJ2-5; weak D call: TRBD2 (7 bases). In DNA form, the CDR3 reads TGCAGTGCTAGAGATCCAGGTCAGGGGCGGGGGCAAGAGACCCAGTACTTC. Its protein product is CSARDPGQGRGQETQYF.